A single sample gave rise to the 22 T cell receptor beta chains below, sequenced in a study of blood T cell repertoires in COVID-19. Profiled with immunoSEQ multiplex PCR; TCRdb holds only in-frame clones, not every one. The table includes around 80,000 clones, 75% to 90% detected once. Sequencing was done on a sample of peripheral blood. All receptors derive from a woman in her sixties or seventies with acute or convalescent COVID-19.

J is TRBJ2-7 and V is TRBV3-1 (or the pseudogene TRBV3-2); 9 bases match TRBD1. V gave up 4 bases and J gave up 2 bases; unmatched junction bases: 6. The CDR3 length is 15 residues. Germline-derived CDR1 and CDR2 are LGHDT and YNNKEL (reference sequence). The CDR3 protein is CASSPLGQGTYEQYF. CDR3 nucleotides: TGTGCCAGCAGCCCCTTGGGACAGGGCACCTACGAGCAGTACTTC.

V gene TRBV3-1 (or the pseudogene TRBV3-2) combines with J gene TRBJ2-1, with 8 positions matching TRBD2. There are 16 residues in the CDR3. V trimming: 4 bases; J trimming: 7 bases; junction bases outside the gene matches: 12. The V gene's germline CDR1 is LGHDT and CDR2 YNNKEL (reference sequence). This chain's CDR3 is CASSLPGRGARNEQFF. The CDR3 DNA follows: TGTGCCAGCAGCCTCCCCGGGAGGGGTGCAAGAAATGAGCAGTTCTTC.

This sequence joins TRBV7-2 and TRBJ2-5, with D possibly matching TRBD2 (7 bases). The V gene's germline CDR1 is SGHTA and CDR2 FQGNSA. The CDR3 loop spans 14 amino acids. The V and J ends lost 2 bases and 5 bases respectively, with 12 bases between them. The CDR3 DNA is TGTGCCAGCAGCTTACGGGGGGCCTGGGAGACCCAGTACTTC. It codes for CASSLRGAWETQYF.

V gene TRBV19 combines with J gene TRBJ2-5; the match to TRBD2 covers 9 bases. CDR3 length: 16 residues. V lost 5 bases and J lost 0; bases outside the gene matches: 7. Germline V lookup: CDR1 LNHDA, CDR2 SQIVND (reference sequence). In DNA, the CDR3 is TGTGCCAGTAGTCCCCGAGCGGGGGGCGACCAAGAGACCCAGTACTTC. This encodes CASSPRAGGDQETQYF.

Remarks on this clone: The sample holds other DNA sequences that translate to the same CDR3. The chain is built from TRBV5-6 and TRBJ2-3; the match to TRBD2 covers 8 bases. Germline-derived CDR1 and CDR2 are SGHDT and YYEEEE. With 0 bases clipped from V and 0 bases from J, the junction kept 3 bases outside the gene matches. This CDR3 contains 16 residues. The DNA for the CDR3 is TGTGCCAGCAGCTTGGGCCGGGGGGGCAGCACAGATACGCAGTATTTT. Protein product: CASSLGRGGSTDTQYF.

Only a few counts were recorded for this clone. The CDR3 spells CASSPLSSYNSPLHF. The DNA of the CDR3 is TGTGCCAGCAGTCCGCTGAGCTCCTATAATTCACCCCTCCACTTT. The chain couples TRBV6-5 to TRBJ1-6; D not resolved. V was cut by 5 bases and J by 0 bases, with 8 bases left in between. The CDR3 runs 15 residues. Germline loops: CDR1 MNHEY, CDR2 SVGAGI.

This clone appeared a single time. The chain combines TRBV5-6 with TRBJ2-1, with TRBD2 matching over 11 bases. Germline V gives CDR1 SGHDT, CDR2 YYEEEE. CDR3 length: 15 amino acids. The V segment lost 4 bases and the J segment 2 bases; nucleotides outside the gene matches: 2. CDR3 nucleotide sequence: TGTGCCAGCAGCGCGGGACTAGCGGCCTACAATGAGCAGTTCTTC. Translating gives CASSAGLAAYNEQFF.

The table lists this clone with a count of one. DNA for the CDR3: TGTGCTAGTGGTTTGGGGCAGGGCTATGGCTACACCTTC. Its translation is CASGLGQGYGYTF. V is TRBV12-5 and J is TRBJ1-2; possibly TRBD1 for D (5 bases). The germline gives CDR1 LGHNT, CDR2 FRNRAP. Trimming took 1 base from V and 4 from J, leaving 7 bases between them. The CDR3 length is 13 residues.

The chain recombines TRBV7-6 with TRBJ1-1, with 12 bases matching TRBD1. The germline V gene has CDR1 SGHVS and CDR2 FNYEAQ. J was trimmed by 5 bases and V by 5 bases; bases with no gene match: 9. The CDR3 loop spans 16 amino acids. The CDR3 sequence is CASSRRGQGAGTEAFF. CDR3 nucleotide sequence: TGTGCCAGCAGCCGCAGGGGACAGGGGGCTGGTACTGAAGCTTTCTTT.

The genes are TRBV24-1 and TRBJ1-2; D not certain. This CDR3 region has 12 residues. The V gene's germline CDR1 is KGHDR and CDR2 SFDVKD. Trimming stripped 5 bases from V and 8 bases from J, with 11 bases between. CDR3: CATSALAGGYTF. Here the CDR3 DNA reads TGTGCCACCAGTGCCCTGGCGGGGGGCTACACCTTC.

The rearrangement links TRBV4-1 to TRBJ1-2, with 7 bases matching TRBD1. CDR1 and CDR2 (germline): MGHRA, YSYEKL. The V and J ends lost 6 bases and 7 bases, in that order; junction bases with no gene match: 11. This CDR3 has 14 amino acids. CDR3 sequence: CASSWDSESGGYTF. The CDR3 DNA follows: TGCGCCAGCAGTTGGGACAGCGAATCTGGTGGCTACACCTTC.

CDR3 nucleotide sequence: TGTGCCAGCAGCCGGGGTTGGGGGACAGGGGGCTACGAGCAGTACTTC. This codes for CASSRGWGTGGYEQYF. The chain recombines TRBV5-6 with TRBJ2-7, with 11 positions matching TRBD1. The CDR3 extends over 16 amino acids. Germline V gene sequence: CDR1 SGHDT, CDR2 YYEEEE. V dropped 4 bases and J dropped 3; count of bases not matched to a gene: 9.

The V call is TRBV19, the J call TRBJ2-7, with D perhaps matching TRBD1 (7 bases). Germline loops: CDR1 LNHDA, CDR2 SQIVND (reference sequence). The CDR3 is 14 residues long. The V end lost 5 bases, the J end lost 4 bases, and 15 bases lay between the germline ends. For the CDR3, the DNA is TGTGCCAGTAGTTTTGGAGGGGGCGGGTACGAGCAGTACTTC. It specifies CASSFGGGGYEQYF.

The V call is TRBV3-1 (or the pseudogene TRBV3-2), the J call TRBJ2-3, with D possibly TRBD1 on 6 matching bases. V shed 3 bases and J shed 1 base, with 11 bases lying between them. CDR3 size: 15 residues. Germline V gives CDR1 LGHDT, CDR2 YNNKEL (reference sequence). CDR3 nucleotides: TGTGCCAGCAGCCAGGACAGTACCGGCACAGATACGCAGTATTTT. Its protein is CASSQDSTGTDTQYF.

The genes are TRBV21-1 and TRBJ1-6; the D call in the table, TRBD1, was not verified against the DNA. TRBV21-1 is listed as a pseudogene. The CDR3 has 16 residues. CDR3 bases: TGTGCCAGCACGGTCGGACAGAATAGGACAACTTCACCCCTCCACTTT. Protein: CASTVGQNRTTSPLHF.

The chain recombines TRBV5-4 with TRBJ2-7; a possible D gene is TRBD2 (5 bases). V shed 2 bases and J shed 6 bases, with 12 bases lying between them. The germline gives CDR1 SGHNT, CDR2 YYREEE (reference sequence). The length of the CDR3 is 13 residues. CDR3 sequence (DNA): TGTGCCAGCAGCTTTACCGGGATCGGCGAGCAGTACTTC. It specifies CASSFTGIGEQYF.

The CDR3 reads CASSWDRVNTEAFF. As DNA, the CDR3 is TGTGCCAGCAGCTGGGACAGGGTTAACACTGAAGCTTTCTTT. The chain recombines TRBV11-2 with TRBJ1-1; 9 bases align to TRBD1. This CDR3 comprises 14 residues. Germline V lookup: CDR1 SGHAT, CDR2 FQNNGV. V shed 4 bases, J shed 2 bases, and the junction held 2 bases outside the gene matches.

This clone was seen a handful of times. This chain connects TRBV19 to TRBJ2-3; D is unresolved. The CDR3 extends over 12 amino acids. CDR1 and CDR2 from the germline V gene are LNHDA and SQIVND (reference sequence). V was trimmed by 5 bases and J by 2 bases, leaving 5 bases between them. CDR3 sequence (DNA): TGTGCCAGTAGTCTCTACACAGATACGCAGTATTTT. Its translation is CASSLYTDTQYF.

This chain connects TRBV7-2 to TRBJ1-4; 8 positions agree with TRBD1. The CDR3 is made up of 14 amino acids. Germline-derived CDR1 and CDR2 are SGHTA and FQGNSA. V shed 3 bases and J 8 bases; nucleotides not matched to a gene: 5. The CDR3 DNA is TGTGCCAGCAGCTTCCAGGGGGCCGGGGAAAAACTGTTTTTT. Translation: CASSFQGAGEKLFF.

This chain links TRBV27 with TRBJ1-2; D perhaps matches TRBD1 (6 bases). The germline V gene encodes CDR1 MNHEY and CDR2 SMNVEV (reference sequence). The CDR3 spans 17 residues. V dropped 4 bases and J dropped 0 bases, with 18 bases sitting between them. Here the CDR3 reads CASSSAGQSVTNYGYTF. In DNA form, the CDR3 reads TGTGCCAGCAGTTCCGCTGGACAGTCTGTAACTAACTATGGCTACACCTTC.

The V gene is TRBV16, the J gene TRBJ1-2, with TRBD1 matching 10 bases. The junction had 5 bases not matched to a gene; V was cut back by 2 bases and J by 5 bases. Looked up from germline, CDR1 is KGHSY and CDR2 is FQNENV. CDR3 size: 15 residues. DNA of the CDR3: TGTGCCAGCAGCCAAAAGACAGGGGGCTTTTATGGCTACACCTTC. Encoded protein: CASSQKTGGFYGYTF.

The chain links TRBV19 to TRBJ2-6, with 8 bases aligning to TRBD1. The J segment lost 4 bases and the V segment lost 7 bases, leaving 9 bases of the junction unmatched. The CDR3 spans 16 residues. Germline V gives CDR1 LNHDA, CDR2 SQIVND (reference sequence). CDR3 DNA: TGTGCCAGTAATCAGGGGGCCGTCTCGGGGGCCAACGTCCTGACTTTC. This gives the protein CASNQGAVSGANVLTF.